The 5 T cell receptor beta chains below come from one sample, sequenced in a study of OX40 agonist ivuxolimab in advanced cancers. This table comes from immunoSEQ multiplex PCR, and its TCRdb copy is limited to in-frame clones, with some not included. The table lists fewer than 30,000 clones, more than 75% of them singletons. The specimen was CD4+ or CD8+ T cells sorted from blood, collected in a trial of the OX40 agonist ivuxolimab. The receptors come from an adult with an advanced solid tumor such as melanoma, head and neck, liver or kidney cancer.

This chain links TRBV30 with TRBJ2-1; no definite D call. V was shortened by 4 bases and J by 7 bases, with 8 bases between the two germline ends. Germline V gene sequence: CDR1 GTSNPN, CDR2 SVGIG (reference sequence). This CDR3 is 11 amino acids long. CDR3 bases: TGTGCCTGGACCACCGGGAATGAGCAGTTCTTC. Amino acids: CAWTTGNEQFF.

V usage is TRBV7-9 and J usage is TRBJ2-7, with D hard to call. V was trimmed by 4 bases and J by 3 bases, leaving 7 bases between them. The CDR3 totals 12 residues. CDR1 is SEHNR and CDR2 is FQNEAQ in the germline V gene (reference sequence). The CDR3 sequence: CASSSLGYEQYF. In nucleotides, the CDR3 is TGTGCCAGCAGCTCGCTGGGCTACGAGCAGTACTTC.

This chain connects TRBV2 to TRBJ1-3, with D hard to call. The CDR3 runs to 16 residues. CDR1 SNHLY and CDR2 FYNNEI come from the germline V gene. Trimming took off 4 bases at V and 0 bases at J, with 13 bases between the two ends. The CDR3 coding sequence is TGTGCCAGCAGTGTTGGCCACCAATACTCTGGAAACACCATATATTTT. The encoded protein is CASSVGHQYSGNTIYF.

The CDR3 bases are TGTGCCAGCAGCTTGGGACGGGCTAACCCTACCTACGAGCAGTACTTC. It codes for CASSLGRANPTYEQYF. This chain links TRBV7-2 with TRBJ2-7; the D gene could be TRBD1 or TRBD2 (5 bases each). This CDR3 has 16 amino acids. CDR1 and CDR2 from the germline V gene are SGHTA and FQGNSA. V gave up 3 bases and J gave up 2 bases, with 17 bases separating them.

The chain combines TRBV19 with TRBJ2-1; tentatively, D is TRBD2 (5 bases). The CDR3 is made up of 15 amino acids. The ends were cut back, 7 bases at V and 3 bases at J, with 16 bases in the middle. From germline, CDR1 is LNHDA and CDR2 SQIVND (reference sequence). The CDR3 DNA follows: TGTGCCAGTACCCCAGACCCAGCGGACTACAATGAGCAGTTCTTC. It codes for CASTPDPADYNEQFF.